The following is a T cell receptor (beta chain) sequence with its context. Original analysis: It was from reference gene primer amplification that nucleated cell counts were estimated. Method: immunoSEQ multiplex PCR; TCRdb's copy keeps in-frame clones and lacks some. V and J calls and clone size are given by that table; D and trimming were obtained from the DNA. The table shows a few hundred thousand clones, with 80% to 90% occurring only once. This sample is drawn from a study of blood T cell repertoires in COVID-19. Across the study: The analysed material was cDNA or gDNA that came from T cells, B-cell-depleted T cells, or PBMCs.

The CDR3 runs 16 residues. The V and J ends lost 5 bases and 1 base, in that order; junction bases with no gene match: 10. The germline CDR1 and CDR2 sequences are MNHEY and SMNVEV (reference sequence). This sequence joins TRBV27 and TRBJ1-2; the match to TRBD1 covers 7 bases. The receptor comes from a man aged 35-49 years with acute or convalescent COVID-19. The sequenced material came from peripheral blood. DNA of the CDR3: TGTGCCAGCAGTGCTGCACCGGGACAGATTAACTATGGCTACACCTTC. This sequence encodes CASSAAPGQINYGYTF.